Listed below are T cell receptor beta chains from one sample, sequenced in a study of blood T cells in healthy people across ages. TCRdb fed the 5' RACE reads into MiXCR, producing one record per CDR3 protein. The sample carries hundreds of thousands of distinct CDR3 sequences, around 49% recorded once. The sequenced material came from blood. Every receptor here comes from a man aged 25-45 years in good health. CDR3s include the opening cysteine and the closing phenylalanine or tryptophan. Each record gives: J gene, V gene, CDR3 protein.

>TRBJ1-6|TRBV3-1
CASSQDQGFFSPLHF
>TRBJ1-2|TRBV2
CASIDQGRNGYTF
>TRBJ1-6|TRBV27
CASSRGTASSYNSPLHF
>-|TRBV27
CASSLQGSTGEQYF
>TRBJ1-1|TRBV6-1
CAGETWETEAFF
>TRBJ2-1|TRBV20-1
CSAAEDGTSGNEQFF
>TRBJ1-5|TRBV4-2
CASSPAWGASNQPQHF
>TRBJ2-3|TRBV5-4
CASSLGTRGGADTQYF
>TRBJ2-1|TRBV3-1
CASSHSDEQFF
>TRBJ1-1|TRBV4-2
CASSQGKQEGTEAFF
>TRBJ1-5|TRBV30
CAWSIHNQPQHF
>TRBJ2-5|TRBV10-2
CASITDSRETQYF
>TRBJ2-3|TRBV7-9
CASSFLLAGVMDTQYF
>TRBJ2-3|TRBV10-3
CAISQSTDTQYF
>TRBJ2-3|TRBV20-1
CSASPPAGSDTQYF
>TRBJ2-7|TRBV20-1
CSARDTSSYYEQYF
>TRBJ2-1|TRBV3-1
CASSSEIENEQFF
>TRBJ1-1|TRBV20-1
CSATDIPPEAFF
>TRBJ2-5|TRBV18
CASAPEGETQYF
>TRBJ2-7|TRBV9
CASSVGPRIEGSYEQYF
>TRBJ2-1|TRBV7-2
CASSRASYNEQFF
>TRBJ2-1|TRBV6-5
CASRPLLAGGRNEQFF